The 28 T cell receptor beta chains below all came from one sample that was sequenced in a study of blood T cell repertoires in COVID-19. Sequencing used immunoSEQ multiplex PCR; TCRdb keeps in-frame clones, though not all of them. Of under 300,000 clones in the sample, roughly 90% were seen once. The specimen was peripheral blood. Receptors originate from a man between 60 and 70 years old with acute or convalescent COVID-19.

In DNA form, the CDR3 reads TGTGCCAGCAGCTTTTCGCCAGGTAATCAGCCCCAGCATTTT. Amino acids: CASSFSPGNQPQHF. The V call is TRBV7-9, the J call TRBJ1-5; D remains ambiguous. V was trimmed by 3 bases and J by 4 bases, leaving 10 bases between them. The CDR3 has 14 residues. Germline V gene sequence: CDR1 SEHNR, CDR2 FQNEAQ (reference sequence).

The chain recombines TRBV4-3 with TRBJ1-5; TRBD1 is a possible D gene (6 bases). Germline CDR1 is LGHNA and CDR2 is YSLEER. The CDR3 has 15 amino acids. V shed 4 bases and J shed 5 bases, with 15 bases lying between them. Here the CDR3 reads CASSRSQGRDQPQHF. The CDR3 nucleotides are TGCGCCAGCAGCCGCTCACAGGGTAGGGATCAGCCCCAGCATTTT.

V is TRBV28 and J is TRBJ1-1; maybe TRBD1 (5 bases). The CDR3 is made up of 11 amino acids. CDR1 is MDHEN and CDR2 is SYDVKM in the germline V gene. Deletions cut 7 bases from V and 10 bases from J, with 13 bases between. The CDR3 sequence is CASTAGGVAFF. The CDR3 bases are TGTGCCAGCACCGCCGGGGGGGTAGCTTTCTTT. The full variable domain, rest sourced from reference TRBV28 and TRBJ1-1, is DVKVTQSSRYLVKRTGEKVFLECVQDMDHENMFWYRQDPGLGLRLIYFSYDVKMKEKGDIPEGYSVSREKKERFSLILESASTNQTSMYLCASTAGGVAFFGQGTRLTVV.

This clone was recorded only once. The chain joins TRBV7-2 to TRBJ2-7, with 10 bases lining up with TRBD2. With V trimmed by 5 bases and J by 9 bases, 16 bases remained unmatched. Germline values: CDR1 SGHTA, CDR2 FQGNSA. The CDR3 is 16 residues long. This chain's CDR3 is CASSINPGLAAPRQYF. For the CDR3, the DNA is TGTGCCAGCAGCATAAACCCCGGACTAGCGGCGCCTAGGCAGTACTTC.

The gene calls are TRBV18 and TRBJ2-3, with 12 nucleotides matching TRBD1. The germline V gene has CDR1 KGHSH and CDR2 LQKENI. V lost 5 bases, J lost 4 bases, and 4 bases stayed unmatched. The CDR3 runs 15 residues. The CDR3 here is CASSRGQGAADTQYF. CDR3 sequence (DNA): TGTGCCAGCTCAAGGGGACAGGGGGCCGCAGATACGCAGTATTTT.

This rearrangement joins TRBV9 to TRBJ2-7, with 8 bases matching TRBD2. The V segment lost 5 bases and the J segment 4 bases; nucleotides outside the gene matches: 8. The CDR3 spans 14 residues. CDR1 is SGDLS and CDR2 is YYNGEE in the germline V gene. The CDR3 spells CASSLRAGDYEQYF. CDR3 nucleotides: TGTGCCAGCAGTCTGCGAGCGGGGGATTACGAGCAGTACTTC.

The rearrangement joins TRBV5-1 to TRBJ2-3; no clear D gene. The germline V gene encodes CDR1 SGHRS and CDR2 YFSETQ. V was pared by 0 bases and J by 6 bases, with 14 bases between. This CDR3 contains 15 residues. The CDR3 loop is CASSLDAATEDTQYF. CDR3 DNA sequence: TGCGCCAGCAGCTTGGATGCGGCAACTGAGGATACGCAGTATTTT.

DNA of the CDR3: TGTGCCAGCAGCTTAGAGTCTTCCTACGAGCAGTACTTC. Its protein is CASSLESSYEQYF. This chain joins TRBV11-3 and TRBJ2-7; unclear D gene. This CDR3 contains 13 residues. CDR1 SGHNT and CDR2 YENEEA come from the germline V gene. Deletions cut 0 bases from V and 1 base from J, with 4 bases between.

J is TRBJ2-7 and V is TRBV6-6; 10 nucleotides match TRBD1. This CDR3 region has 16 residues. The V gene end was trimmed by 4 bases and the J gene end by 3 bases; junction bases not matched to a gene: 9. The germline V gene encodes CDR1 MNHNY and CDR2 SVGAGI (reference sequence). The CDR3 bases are TGTGCCAGCAGTTTCCGGACAGGGGGGTCTATCTACGAGCAGTACTTC. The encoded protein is CASSFRTGGSIYEQYF.

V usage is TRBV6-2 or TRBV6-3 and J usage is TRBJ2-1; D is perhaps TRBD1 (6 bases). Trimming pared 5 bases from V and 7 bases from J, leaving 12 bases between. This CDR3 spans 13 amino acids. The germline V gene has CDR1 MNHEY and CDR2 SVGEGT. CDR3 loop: CASSSNRENEQFF. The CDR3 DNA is TGTGCCAGCAGTAGCAACAGGGAAAATGAGCAGTTCTTC.

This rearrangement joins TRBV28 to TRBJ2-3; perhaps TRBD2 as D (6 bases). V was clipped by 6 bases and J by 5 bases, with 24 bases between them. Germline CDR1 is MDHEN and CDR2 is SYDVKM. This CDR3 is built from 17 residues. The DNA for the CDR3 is TGTGCCAGCAGCGAAATCTGGCCTAGCGATGAGCTAGATACGCAGTATTTT. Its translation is CASSEIWPSDELDTQYF.

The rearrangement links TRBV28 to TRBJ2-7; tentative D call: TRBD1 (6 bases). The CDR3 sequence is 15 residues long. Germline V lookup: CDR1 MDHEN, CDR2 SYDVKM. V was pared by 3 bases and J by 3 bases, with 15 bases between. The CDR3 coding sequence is TGTGCCAGCAGTTTCCCACAGGGTACCTACTACGAGCAGTACTTC. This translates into CASSFPQGTYYEQYF. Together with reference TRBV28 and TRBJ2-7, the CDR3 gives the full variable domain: DVKVTQSSRYLVKRTGEKVFLECVQDMDHENMFWYRQDPGLGLRLIYFSYDVKMKEKGDIPEGYSVSREKKERFSLILESASTNQTSMYLCASSFPQGTYYEQYFGPGTRLTVT.

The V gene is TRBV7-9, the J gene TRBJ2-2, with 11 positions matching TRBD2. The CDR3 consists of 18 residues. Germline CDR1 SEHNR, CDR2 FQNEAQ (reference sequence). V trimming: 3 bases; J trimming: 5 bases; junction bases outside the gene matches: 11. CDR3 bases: TGTGCCAGCAGCTTCACTAGCGGGAGTCAGGGCCGGACCGGGGAGCTGTTTTTT. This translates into CASSFTSGSQGRTGELFF.

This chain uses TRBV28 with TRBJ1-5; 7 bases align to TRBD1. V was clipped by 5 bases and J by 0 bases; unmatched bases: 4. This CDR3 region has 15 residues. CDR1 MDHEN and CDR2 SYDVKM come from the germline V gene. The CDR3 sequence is CASSPTGISNQPQHF. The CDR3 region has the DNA TGTGCCAGCAGTCCGACAGGGATTAGCAATCAGCCCCAGCATTTT.

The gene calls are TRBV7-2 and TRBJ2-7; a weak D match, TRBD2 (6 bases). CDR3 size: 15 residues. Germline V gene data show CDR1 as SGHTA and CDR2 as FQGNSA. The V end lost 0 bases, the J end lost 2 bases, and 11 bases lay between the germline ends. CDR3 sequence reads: CASSLAVTRAYEQYF. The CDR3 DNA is TGTGCCAGCAGCTTAGCGGTGACTAGGGCCTACGAGCAGTACTTC.

The CDR3 reads CASSSARGTGQETQYF. DNA of the CDR3: TGCGCCAGCAGCTCGGCTCGGGGGACGGGGCAAGAGACCCAGTACTTC. The V call is TRBV5-1, the J call TRBJ2-5; the D gene is possibly TRBD2 (6 bases). The CDR3 sequence is 16 residues long. The V end was cut by 3 bases, the J end by 2 bases, with 17 bases between. Germline CDR1 SGHRS, CDR2 YFSETQ.

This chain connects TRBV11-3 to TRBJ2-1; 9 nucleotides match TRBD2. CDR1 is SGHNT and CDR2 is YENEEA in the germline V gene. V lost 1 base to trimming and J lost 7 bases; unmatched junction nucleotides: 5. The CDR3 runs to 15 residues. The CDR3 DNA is TGTGCCAGCAGCTTAGGCGGGAGGGCCGTTAATGAGCAGTTCTTC. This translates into CASSLGGRAVNEQFF.

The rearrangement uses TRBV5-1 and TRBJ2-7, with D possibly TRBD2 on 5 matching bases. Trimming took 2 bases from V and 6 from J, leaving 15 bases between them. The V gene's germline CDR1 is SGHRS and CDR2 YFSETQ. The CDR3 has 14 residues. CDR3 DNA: TGCGCCAGCAGCTTTTCCCTCAACGAGGGCGAGCAGTACTTC. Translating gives CASSFSLNEGEQYF.

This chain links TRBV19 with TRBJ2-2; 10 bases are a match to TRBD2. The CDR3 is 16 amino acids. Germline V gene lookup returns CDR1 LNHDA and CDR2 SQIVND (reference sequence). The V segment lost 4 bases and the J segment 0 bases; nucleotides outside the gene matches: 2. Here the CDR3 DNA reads TGTGCCAGTAGTAGGACTAGCGGTACGAACACCGGGGAGCTGTTTTTT. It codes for CASSRTSGTNTGELFF.

CDR3 loop: CASSSGGGRREQYF. The CDR3 nucleotides read TGTGCCAGCAGCTCCGGGGGCGGGAGGCGCGAGCAGTACTTC. V gene TRBV11-3 combines with J gene TRBJ2-7, with 8 bases fitting TRBD2. The CDR3 consists of 14 residues. With 4 bases clipped from V and 6 bases from J, the junction kept 8 bases outside the gene matches. Per the germline V gene, CDR1 is SGHNT and CDR2 is YENEEA.

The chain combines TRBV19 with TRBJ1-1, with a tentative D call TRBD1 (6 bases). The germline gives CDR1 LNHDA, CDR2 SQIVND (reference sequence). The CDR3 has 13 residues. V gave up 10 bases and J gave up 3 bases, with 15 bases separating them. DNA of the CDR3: TGTGCCACTAAGGGGGACCGCGACACTGAAGCTTTCTTT. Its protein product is CATKGDRDTEAFF.

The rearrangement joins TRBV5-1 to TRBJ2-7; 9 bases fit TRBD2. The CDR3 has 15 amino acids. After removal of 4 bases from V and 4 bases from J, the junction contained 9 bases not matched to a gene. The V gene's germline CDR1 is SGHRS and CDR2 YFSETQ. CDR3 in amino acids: CASSPVAGGEYEQYF. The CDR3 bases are TGCGCCAGCAGCCCGGTTGCGGGAGGGGAATACGAGCAGTACTTC.

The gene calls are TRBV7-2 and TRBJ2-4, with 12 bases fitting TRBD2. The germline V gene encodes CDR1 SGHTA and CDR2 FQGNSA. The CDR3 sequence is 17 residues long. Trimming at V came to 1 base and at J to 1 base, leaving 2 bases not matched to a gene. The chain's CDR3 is CASSLVTSGRAKNIQYF. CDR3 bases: TGTGCCAGCAGCTTAGTTACTAGCGGGAGGGCCAAAAACATTCAGTACTTC.

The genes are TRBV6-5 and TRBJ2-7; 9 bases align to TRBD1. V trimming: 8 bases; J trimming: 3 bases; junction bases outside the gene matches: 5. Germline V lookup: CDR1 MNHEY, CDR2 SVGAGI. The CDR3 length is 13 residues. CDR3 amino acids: CASGRTGDYEQYF. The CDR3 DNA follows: TGTGCCAGCGGGCGGACAGGGGACTACGAGCAGTACTTC.

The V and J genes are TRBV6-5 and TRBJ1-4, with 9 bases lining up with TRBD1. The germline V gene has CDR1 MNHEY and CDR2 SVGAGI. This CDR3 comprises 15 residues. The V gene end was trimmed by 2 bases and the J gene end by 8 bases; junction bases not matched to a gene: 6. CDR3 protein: CASSYRGQGGEKLFF. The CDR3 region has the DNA TGTGCCAGCAGTTACCGGGGACAGGGCGGCGAAAAACTGTTTTTT.

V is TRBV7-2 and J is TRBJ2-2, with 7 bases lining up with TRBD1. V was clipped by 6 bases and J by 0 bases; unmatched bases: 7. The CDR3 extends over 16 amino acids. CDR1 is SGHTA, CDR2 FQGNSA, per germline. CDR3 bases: TGTGCCAGCAGTTGGGGGACAGCTACGAACACCGGGGAGCTGTTTTTT. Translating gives CASSWGTATNTGELFF.

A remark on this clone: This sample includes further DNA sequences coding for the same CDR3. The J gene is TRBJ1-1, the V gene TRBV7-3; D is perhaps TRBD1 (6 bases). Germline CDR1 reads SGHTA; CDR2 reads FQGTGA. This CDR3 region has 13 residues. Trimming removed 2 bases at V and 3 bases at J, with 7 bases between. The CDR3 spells CASSLRTDTEAFF. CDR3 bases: TGTGCCAGCAGCTTACGGACAGACACTGAAGCTTTCTTT.

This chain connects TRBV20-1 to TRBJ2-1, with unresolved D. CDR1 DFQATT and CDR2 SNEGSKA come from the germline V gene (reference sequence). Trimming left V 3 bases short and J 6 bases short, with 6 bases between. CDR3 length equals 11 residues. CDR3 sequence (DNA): TGCAGTGCTAGGCTAGTCAATGAGCAGTTCTTC. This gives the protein CSARLVNEQFF.